One TCR beta chain is described in this entry. Its antigen is unidentified. One end of the junction fails to match germline, which may point to a read error. The CDR3 runs 11 residues. Germline V gene lookup returns CDR1 SGHTA and CDR2 FQGNSA. The data stem from a study of vaccination and CD4 T cells after COVID-19. Study-level background: Ranging from 14 to 241, the interval between dose two and post-vaccine sampling had a median of roughly 73 days.

Whole-study findings and limits: There was no significant change from around 19 to 38 median reactive clonotypes.

Treatment of the sample: approximately 11-day PBMC culture with coronavirus spike peptide pools or control peptides (ViraFEST assay). After expanding antigen-specific T cells with peptide pools, ViraFEST sequenced their TCRs. Positive PCR dates spanned March to December 2020, predating US Alpha, Beta and Delta variants. With the Oncomine TCR Beta short-read assay, DNA from cultured CD4+ T cells was sequenced. TCRdb reprocessed the PCR reads with MiXCR, giving one entry per CDR3 protein. The table includes 9,500 to 13,000 distinct CDR3 sequences, under 85% detected once. The clonotype originates from a human donor who had recovered from COVID-19. Sequencing was carried out using CD4+ T cells from blood, cultured in vitro. V is TRBV7-2 and J is TRBJ2-1; perhaps D is TRBD1 or TRBD2 (5 bases each). Here the CDR3 DNA reads TGTGCCAGCAGCTCAGGACGGGACGGTTACTTC. The encoded protein is CASSSGRDGYF.